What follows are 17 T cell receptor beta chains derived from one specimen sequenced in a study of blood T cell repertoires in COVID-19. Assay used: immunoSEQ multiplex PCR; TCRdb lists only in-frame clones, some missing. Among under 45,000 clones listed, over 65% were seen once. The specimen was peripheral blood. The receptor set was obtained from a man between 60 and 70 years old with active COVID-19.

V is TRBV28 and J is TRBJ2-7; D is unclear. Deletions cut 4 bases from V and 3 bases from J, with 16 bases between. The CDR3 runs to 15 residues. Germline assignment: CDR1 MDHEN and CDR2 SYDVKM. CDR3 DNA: TGTGCCAGCAGTTCCACTTCCGCGGCCCTCTACGAGCAGTACTTC. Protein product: CASSSTSAALYEQYF.

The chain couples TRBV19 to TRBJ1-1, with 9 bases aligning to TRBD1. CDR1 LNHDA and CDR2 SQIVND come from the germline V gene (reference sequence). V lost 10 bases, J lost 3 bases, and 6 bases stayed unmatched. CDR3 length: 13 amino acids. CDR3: CAIGTGWDTEAFF. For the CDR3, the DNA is TGTGCCATCGGGACAGGGTGGGACACTGAAGCTTTCTTT.

CDR3 protein: CASSLVLTGGNTGELFF. The CDR3 bases are TGCGCCAGCAGCTTGGTCCTGACAGGGGGTAACACCGGGGAGCTGTTTTTT. The chain carries TRBV5-1 and TRBJ2-2; TRBD1 agrees at 9 bases. The germline gives CDR1 SGHRS, CDR2 YFSETQ. This CDR3 region has 17 residues. The J segment lost 2 bases and the V segment lost 0 bases, leaving 5 bases of the junction unmatched.

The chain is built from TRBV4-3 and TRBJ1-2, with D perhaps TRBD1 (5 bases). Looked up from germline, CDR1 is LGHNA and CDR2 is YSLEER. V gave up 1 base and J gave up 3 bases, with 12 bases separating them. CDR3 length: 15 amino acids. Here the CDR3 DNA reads TGCGCCAGCAGCCAAGCGTCCGGGGGGGACTATGGCTACACCTTC. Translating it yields CASSQASGGDYGYTF.

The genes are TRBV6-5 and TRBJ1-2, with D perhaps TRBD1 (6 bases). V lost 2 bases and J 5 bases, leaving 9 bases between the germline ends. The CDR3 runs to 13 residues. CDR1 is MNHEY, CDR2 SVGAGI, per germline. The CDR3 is CASSYATGYGYTF. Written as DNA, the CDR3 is TGTGCCAGCAGTTACGCGACAGGATATGGCTACACCTTC.

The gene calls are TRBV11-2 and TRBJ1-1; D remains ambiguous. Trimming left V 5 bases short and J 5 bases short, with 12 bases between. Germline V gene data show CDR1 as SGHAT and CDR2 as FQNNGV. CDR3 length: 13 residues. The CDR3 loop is CASSRDRGTEAFF. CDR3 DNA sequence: TGTGCCAGCAGCCGTGATCGGGGAACTGAAGCTTTCTTT.

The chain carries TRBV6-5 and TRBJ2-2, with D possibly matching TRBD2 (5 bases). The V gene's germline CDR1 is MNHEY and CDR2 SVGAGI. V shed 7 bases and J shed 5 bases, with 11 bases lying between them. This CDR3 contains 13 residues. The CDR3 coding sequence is TGTGCCAGCACCTGGTCGGGGACCGGGGAGCTGTTTTTT. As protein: CASTWSGTGELFF.

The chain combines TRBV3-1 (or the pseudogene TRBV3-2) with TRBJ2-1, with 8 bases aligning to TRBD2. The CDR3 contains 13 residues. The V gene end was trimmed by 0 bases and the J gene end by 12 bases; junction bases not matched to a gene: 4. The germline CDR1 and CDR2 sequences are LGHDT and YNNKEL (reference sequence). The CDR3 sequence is CASSQDITSGQFF. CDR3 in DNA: TGTGCCAGCAGCCAAGACATCACTAGCGGGCAGTTCTTC.

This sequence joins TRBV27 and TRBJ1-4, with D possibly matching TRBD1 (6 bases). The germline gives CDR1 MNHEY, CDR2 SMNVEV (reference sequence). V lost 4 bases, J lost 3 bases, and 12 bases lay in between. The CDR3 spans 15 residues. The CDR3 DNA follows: TGTGCCAGCAGTTCCCAGGGGTTGGCTAATGAAAAACTGTTTTTT. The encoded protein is CASSSQGLANEKLFF.

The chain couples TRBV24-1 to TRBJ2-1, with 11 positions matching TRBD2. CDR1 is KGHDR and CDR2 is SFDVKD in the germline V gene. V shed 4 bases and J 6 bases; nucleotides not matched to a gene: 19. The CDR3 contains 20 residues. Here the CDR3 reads CATSDPGGSGTSGGLNEQFF. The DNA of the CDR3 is TGTGCCACCAGTGACCCCGGCGGGTCCGGGACTAGCGGAGGACTCAATGAGCAGTTCTTC.

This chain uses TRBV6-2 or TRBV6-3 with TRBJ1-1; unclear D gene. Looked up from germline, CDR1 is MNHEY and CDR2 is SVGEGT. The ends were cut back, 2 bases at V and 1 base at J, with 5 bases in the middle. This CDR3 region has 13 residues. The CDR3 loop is CASSYLRNTEAFF. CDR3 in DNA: TGTGCCAGCAGTTACCTACGGAACACTGAAGCTTTCTTT.

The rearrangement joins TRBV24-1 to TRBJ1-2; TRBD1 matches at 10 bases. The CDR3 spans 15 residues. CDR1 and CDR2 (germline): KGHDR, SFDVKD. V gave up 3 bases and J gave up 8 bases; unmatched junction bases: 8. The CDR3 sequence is CATSDTGTGDYGYTF. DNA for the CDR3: TGTGCCACCAGTGATACCGGGACAGGGGATTACGGCTACACCTTC.

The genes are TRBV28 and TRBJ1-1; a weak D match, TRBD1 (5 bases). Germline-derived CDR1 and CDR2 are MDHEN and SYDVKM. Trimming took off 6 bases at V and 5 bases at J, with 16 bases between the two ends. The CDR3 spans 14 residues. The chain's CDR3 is CASSPPQGRTEAFF. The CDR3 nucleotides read TGTGCCAGCAGCCCGCCCCAGGGTCGTACTGAAGCTTTCTTT. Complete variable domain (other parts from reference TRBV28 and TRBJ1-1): DVKVTQSSRYLVKRTGEKVFLECVQDMDHENMFWYRQDPGLGLRLIYFSYDVKMKEKGDIPEGYSVSREKKERFSLILESASTNQTSMYLCASSPPQGRTEAFFGQGTRLTVV.

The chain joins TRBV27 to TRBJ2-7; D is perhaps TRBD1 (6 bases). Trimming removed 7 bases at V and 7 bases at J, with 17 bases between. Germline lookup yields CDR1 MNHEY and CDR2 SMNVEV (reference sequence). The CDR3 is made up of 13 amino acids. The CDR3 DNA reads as TGTGCCAGCACCTCGAACAGGGAGCGGGAGCAGTACTTC. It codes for CASTSNREREQYF.

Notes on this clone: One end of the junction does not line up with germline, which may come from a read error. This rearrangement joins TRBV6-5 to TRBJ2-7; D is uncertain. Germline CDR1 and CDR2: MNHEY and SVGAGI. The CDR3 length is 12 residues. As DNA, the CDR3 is TGTGCCAGCAGTGACTCGGGCCTCGAGCAGTACTTC. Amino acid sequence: CASSDSGLEQYF.

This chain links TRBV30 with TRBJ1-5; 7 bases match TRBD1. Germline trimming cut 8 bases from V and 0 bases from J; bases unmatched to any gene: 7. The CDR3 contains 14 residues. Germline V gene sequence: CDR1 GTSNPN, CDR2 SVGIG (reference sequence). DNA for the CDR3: TGTGCCGAGGACCAGGGGGTTAGCAATCAGCCCCAGCATTTT. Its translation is CAEDQGVSNQPQHF. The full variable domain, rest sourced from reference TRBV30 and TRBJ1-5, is SQTIHQWPATLVQPVGSPLSLECTVEGTSNPNLYWYRQAAGRGLQLLFYSVGIGQISSEVPQNLSASRPQDRQFILSSKKLLLSDSGFYLCAEDQGVSNQPQHFGDGTRLSIL.

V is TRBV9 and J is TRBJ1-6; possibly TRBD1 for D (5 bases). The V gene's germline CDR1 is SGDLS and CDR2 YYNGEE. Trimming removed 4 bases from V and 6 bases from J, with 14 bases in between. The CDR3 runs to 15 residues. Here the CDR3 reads CASSPSPGLNSPLHF. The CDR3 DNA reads TGTGCCAGCAGCCCGAGTCCAGGGCTTAATTCACCCCTCCACTTT. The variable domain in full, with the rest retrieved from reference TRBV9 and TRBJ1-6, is DSGVTQTPKHLITATGQRVTLRCSPRSGDLSVYWYQQSLDQGLQFLIQYYNGEERAKGNILERFSAQQFPDLHSELNLSSLELGDSALYFCASSPSPGLNSPLHFGNGTRLTVT.